A single sample gave rise to the 19 T cell receptor beta chains below, sequenced in a study of T cell repertoires in cytomegalovirus infection. One entry per CDR3 protein results from TCRdb running MiXCR on the reads. This sample has about 180,000 distinct CDR3 sequences, with around 14% found just once. The source material was PBMCs. The receptors shown here come from a human donor in good health (CMV status not recorded). Some clones in this sample may be carry-over from other donors' samples.

This clonotype was detected ten times or more. CDR3 DNA: TGTGCCAGCAGCTTCCGGACAGGGGGCAGCAAGCAGTTCTTC. Encoded protein: CASSFRTGGSKQFF. The chain is built from TRBV7-9 and TRBJ2-1; 11 nucleotides agree with TRBD1. Germline V CDR1 and CDR2: SEHNR, FQNEAQ (reference sequence). J gave up 11 bases and V 3 bases, and 6 bases lay outside the gene matches. This CDR3 region has 14 residues.

This clonotype was seen at least ten times. The chain combines TRBV12-3 or TRBV12-4 with TRBJ2-2; a possible D gene is TRBD2 (7 bases). V was clipped by 7 bases and J by 4 bases, with 16 bases between them. The CDR3 extends over 15 amino acids. Written as DNA, the CDR3 is TGTGCCAGCACCCCAAGGGAGGGGGGCACCGGGGAGCTGTTTTTT. Its protein product is CASTPREGGTGELFF.

The table lists this clonotype with many counts. The chain combines TRBV11-3 with TRBJ2-3; 7 positions agree with TRBD2. Trimming took 4 bases from V and 8 from J; bases not matched to a gene: 6. Germline loops: CDR1 SGHNT, CDR2 YENEEA. The CDR3 has 13 residues. CDR3 loop: CASSSGRSGTQYF. The DNA of the CDR3 is TGTGCCAGCAGCTCCGGGAGGAGTGGTACGCAGTATTTT.

This clonotype appeared many times. The V and J genes are TRBV7-2 and TRBJ2-4, with 8 bases aligning to TRBD2. The CDR3 contains 18 residues. CDR1 and CDR2 (germline): SGHTA, FQGNSA. The trim removed 5 bases at V and 7 bases at J, leaving 19 bases unmatched. The CDR3 reads CASSQQAVGQRGKNIQYF. The CDR3 nucleotides read TGTGCCAGCAGCCAACAAGCCGTAGGACAGCGGGGGAAGAACATTCAGTACTTC. The full variable domain, in which reference TRBV7-2 and TRBJ2-4 provide the parts outside the CDR3, is GAGVSQSPSNKVTEKGKDVELRCDPISGHTALYWYRQSLGQGLEFLIYFQGNSAPDKSGLPSDRFSAERTGGSVSTLTIQRTQQEDSAVYLCASSQQAVGQRGKNIQYFGAGTRLSVL.

The gene calls are TRBV9 and TRBJ2-7, with TRBD1 identical over 9 bases. Trimming at V came to 8 bases and at J to 5 bases, leaving 8 bases not matched to a gene. CDR3 length: 13 amino acids. CDR1 and CDR2 (germline): SGDLS, YYNGEE. The CDR3 DNA is TGTGCCAGTGGACAGGGGACTTGGAACGAGCAGTACTTC. Translated, it gives CASGQGTWNEQYF.

J is TRBJ1-3 and V is TRBV28; no reliable D call. The germline V gene has CDR1 MDHEN and CDR2 SYDVKM. The CDR3 is 19 residues long. Trimming cost V 2 bases and J 0 bases, with 20 bases left between them. This CDR3 is CASSLILGRRTLSGNTIYF. The CDR3 bases are TGTGCCAGCAGTTTAATACTAGGGAGAAGGACTCTCTCTGGAAACACCATATATTTT.

This clonotype has only a few counts. The chain combines TRBV5-1 with TRBJ2-5; possible D gene TRBD2, 6 bases. CDR3 size: 12 residues. Deletions cut 6 bases from V and 4 bases from J, with 10 bases between. CDR1 is SGHRS and CDR2 is YFSETQ in the germline V gene. The CDR3 nucleotides read TGCGCCAGCACCCTGGGGGGAGAGACCCAGTACTTC. Protein product: CASTLGGETQYF. The variable domain in full, completed from reference TRBV5-1 and TRBJ2-5, reads KAGVTQTPRYLIKTRGQQVTLSCSPISGHRSVSWYQQTPGQGLQFLFEYFSETQRNKGNFPGRFSGRQFSNSRSEMNVSTLELGDSALYLCASTLGGETQYFGPGTRLLVL.

The chain recombines TRBV30 with TRBJ2-7; 12 bases fit TRBD2. The trim removed 6 bases at V and 3 bases at J, leaving 12 bases unmatched. The germline V gene has CDR1 GTSNPN and CDR2 SVGIG (reference sequence). The CDR3 sequence is 16 residues long. The CDR3 DNA reads as TGTGCCTGCACCGTTCTAGCGGGAGGGATACTCTACGAGCAGTACTTC. Its protein is CACTVLAGGILYEQYF. Variable domain in full (rest from reference TRBV30 and TRBJ2-7): SQTIHQWPATLVQPVGSPLSLECTVEGTSNPNLYWYRQAAGRGLQLLFYSVGIGQISSEVPQNLSASRPQDRQFILSSKKLLLSDSGFYLCACTVLAGGILYEQYFGPGTRLTVT.

The table lists this clonotype with a few counts. The gene calls are TRBV15 and TRBJ2-7; D perhaps matches TRBD2 (6 bases). This CDR3 has 15 residues. Trimming took off 0 bases at V and 3 bases at J, with 12 bases between the two ends. The germline CDR1 and CDR2 sequences are LNHNV and YYDKDF (reference sequence). The CDR3 spells CATSRDLGGNYEQYF. CDR3 bases: TGTGCCACCAGCAGAGATCTCGGAGGGAACTACGAGCAGTACTTC.

This clonotype was recorded at least ten times. This rearrangement joins TRBV15 to TRBJ2-4, with D unresolved. There are 13 residues in the CDR3. Germline V gene data show CDR1 as LNHNV and CDR2 as YYDKDF (reference sequence). Trimming left V 0 bases short and J 8 bases short, with 8 bases between. As DNA, the CDR3 is TGTGCCACCAGCAGAGATTCCTGGGACATTCAGTACTTC. It translates to CATSRDSWDIQYF.

Turning to this clonotype: One junction end disagrees with the germline gene, perhaps due to a read error. The chain employs TRBV20-1 and TRBJ2-1; D possibly corresponds to TRBD2 (6 bases). Germline V lookup: CDR1 DFQATT, CDR2 SNEGSKA (reference sequence). This CDR3 is built from 11 residues. The CDR3 region has the DNA TGCAGCGCTACACGGGAGTCTGAGCAGTTCTTC. This encodes CSATRESEQFF.

This clonotype showed up just a few times. V usage is TRBV7-8 and J usage is TRBJ2-3; D is ambiguous. Germline values: CDR1 SGHVS, CDR2 FQNEAQ. The CDR3 totals 15 residues. V was clipped by 5 bases and J by 2 bases, with 14 bases between them. The DNA of the CDR3 is TGTGCCAGCAGCCCCGGAGCCACATCCACAGATACGCAGTATTTT. It translates to CASSPGATSTDTQYF.

This clonotype has only a few counts. The rearrangement links TRBV7-2 to TRBJ2-1; D is undetermined. The germline gives CDR1 SGHTA, CDR2 FQGNSA. The CDR3 has 16 amino acids. Trimming took 1 base from V and 3 from J, leaving 13 bases between them. CDR3 sequence (DNA): TGTGCCAGCAGCTTAGAAGGGCTACGCATCTACAATGAGCAGTTCTTC. Translation: CASSLEGLRIYNEQFF.

The table lists this clonotype with a few counts. The chain carries TRBV19 and TRBJ1-6; D gene unclear. The V gene lost 7 bases and the J gene lost 0 bases, with 7 bases spanning the gap. Per the germline V gene, CDR1 is LNHDA and CDR2 is SQIVND (reference sequence). CDR3 length: 14 amino acids. The CDR3 sequence is CASKESSYNSPLHF. CDR3 coding DNA: TGTGCCAGTAAAGAGAGCTCCTATAATTCACCCCTCCACTTT.

The J gene is TRBJ2-7, the V gene TRBV20-1, with unresolved D. The germline V and J ends were trimmed by 5 bases and 0 bases, with 11 bases remaining between them. Germline V CDR1 and CDR2: DFQATT, SNEGSKA (reference sequence). This CDR3 contains 13 residues. The CDR3, as DNA: TGCAGTGCTTTCCCCCCGGGCTCCTACGAGCAGTACTTC. Translated: CSAFPPGSYEQYF.

At least ten counts were recorded for this clonotype. V and J are TRBV7-2 and TRBJ2-7; TRBD2 aligns across 16 bases. Germline CDR1 reads SGHTA; CDR2 reads FQGNSA. The CDR3 contains 18 residues. V lost 5 bases, J lost 5 bases, and 12 bases stayed unmatched. CDR3 amino acids: CASSPRGLAGGPVDEQYF. As DNA, the CDR3 is TGTGCCAGCAGCCCAAGGGGACTAGCGGGAGGGCCGGTCGACGAGCAGTACTTC.

This clonotype was seen a few times. The rearrangement links TRBV7-3 to TRBJ2-1; D not resolved. Germline V gene sequence: CDR1 SGHTA, CDR2 FQGTGA. The CDR3 loop spans 15 amino acids. The V end lost 2 bases, the J end lost 0 bases, and 8 bases lay between the germline ends. The CDR3 spells CASSLGATSYNEQFF. For the CDR3, the DNA is TGTGCCAGCAGCTTAGGAGCGACCTCCTACAATGAGCAGTTCTTC.

This clonotype was seen at least ten times. The chain is built from TRBV7-8 and TRBJ2-5, with no clear D. Per the germline V gene, CDR1 is SGHVS and CDR2 is FQNEAQ. The V and J ends lost 4 bases and 2 bases respectively, with 17 bases between them. The CDR3 runs 16 residues. In nucleotides, the CDR3 is TGTGCCAGCAGCTCAGAGGTCACTGCCGCACAAGAGACCCAGTACTTC. Amino acid sequence: CASSSEVTAAQETQYF. Looking up the rest from reference TRBV7-8 and TRBJ2-5 gives the full variable domain: GAGVSQSPRYKVAKRGQDVALRCDPISGHVSLFWYQQALGQGPEFLTYFQNEAQLDKSGLPSDRFFAERPEGSVSTLKIQRTQQEDSAVYLCASSSEVTAAQETQYFGPGTRLLVL.

A note on this clonotype: The junction shows a germline mismatch at one end, possibly a read error. The chain uses TRBV20-1 and TRBJ2-7; 8 bases are shared with TRBD2. CDR1 is DFQATT and CDR2 is SNEGSKA in the germline V gene (reference sequence). The CDR3 is 13 residues long. The CDR3 sequence is CSAGDGGAYEQYF. CDR3 sequence (DNA): TGCAGTGCTGGAGACGGGGGGGCCTACGAGCAGTACTTC.